This TCR beta chain emerged from a study of early stage breast cancer tumors. Study observations and caveats: Tumor and normal breast were distinguished via blood comparison in most of the 16 patients.

On this clone: The antigen is unknown.

Each sample had two DNA replicates, roughly 0.5 ug blood or about 1.5 ug tissue. TCRdb's copy holds only in-frame clones and misses some; the assay was immunoSEQ multiplex PCR. The sample records about 19,000 clones, about 83% being singletons. CDR1 is SGHTA and CDR2 is FQGNSA in the germline V gene. V was clipped by 5 bases and J by 4 bases; unmatched bases: 9. CDR3 length equals 15 residues. Material for sequencing was blood. The chain carries TRBV7-2 and TRBJ2-5; the match to TRBD2 covers 8 bases. The source of this sequence is a person aged 70 to 85 with breast cancer. CDR3 in DNA: TGTGCCAGCAGCCCCAGGGGTAGCGGGGTAGAGACCCAGTACTTC. It is translated as CASSPRGSGVETQYF.